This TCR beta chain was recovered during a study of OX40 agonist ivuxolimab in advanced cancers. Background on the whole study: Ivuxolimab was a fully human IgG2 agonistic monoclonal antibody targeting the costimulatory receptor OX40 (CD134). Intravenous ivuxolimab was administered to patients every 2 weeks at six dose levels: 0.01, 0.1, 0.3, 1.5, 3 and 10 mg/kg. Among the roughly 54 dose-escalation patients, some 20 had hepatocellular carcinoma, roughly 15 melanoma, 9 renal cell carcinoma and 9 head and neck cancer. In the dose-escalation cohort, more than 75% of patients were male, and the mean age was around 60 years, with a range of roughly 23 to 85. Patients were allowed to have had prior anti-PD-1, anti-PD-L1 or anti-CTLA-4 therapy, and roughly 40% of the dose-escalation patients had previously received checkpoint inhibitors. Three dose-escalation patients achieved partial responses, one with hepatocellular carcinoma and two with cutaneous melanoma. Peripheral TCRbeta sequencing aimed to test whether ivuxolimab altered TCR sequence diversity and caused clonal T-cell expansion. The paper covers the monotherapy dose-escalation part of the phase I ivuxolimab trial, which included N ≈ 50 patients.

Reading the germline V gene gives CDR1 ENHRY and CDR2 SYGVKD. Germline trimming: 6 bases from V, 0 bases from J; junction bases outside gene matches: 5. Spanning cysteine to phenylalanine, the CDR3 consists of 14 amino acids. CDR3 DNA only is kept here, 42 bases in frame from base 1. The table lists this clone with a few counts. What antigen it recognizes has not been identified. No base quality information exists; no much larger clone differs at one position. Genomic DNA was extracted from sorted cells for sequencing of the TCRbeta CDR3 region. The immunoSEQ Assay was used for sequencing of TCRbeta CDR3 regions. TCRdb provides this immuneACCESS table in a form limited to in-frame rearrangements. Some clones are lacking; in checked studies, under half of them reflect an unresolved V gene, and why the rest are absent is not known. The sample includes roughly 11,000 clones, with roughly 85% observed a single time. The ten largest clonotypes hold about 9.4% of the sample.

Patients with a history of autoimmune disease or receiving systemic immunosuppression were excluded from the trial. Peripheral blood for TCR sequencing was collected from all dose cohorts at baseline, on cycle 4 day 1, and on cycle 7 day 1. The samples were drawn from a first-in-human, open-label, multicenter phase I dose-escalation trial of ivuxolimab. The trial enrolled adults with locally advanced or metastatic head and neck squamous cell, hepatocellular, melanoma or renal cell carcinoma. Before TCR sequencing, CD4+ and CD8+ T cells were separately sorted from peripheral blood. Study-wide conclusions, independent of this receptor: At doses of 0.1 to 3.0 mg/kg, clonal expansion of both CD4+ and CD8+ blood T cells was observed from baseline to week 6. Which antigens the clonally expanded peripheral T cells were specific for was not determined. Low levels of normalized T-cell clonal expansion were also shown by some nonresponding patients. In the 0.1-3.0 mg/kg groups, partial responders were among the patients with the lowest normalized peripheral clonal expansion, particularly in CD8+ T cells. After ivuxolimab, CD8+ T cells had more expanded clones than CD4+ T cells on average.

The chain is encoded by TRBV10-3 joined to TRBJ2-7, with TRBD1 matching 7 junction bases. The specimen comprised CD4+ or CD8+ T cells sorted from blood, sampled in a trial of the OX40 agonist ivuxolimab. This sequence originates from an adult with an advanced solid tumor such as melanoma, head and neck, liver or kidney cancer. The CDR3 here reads CAIRETGSSYEQYF. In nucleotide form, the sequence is TGTGCCATCAGAGAGACAGGGAGCTCCTACGAGCAGTACTTC.